The T cell receptor (beta chain) under discussion was sequenced for a study of control samples from healthy donors and cancer patients. Germline V CDR1 and CDR2: SSHAT, FNYEAQ (reference sequence). This CDR3 comprises 13 residues. V shed 6 bases and J shed 5 bases, with 13 bases lying between them. Profiled with immunoSEQ multiplex PCR; TCRdb holds only in-frame clones, not every one. The sample yields 95,000 to 100,000 clones, around nine tenths seen once. The sequence derives from a young man in good health. Sequenced input: blood. The chain is built from TRBV7-7 and TRBJ2-5; a weak D match, TRBD1 (5 bases). The CDR3 coding sequence is TGTGCCAGCAGTCTGCAGGGTGCGGAGACCCAGTACTTC. Its protein product is CASSLQGAETQYF. Complete variable domain (other parts from reference TRBV7-7 and TRBJ2-5): GAGVSQSPRYKVTKRGQDVTLRCDPISSHATLYWYQQALGQGPEFLTYFNYEAQPDKSGLPSDRFSAERPEGSISTLTIQRTEQRDSAMYRCASSLQGAETQYFGPGTRLLVL.